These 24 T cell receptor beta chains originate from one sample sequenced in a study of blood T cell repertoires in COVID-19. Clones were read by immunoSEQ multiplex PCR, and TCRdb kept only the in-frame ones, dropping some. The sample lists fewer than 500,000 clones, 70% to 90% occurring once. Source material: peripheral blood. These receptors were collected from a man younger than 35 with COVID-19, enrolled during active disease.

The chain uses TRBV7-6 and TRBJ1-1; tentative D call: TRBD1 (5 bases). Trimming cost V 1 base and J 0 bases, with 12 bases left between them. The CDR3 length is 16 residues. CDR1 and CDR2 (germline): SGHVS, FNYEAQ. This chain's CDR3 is CASSLVPAGMNTEAFF. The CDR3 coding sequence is TGTGCCAGCAGCTTAGTTCCGGCAGGGATGAACACTGAAGCTTTCTTT.

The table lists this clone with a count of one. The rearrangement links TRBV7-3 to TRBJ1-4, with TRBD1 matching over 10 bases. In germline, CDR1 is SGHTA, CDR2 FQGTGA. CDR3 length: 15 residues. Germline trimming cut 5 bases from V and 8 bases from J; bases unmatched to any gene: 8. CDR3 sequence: CASSALTGGNEKLFF. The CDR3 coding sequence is TGTGCCAGCAGCGCCCTGACAGGGGGCAACGAAAAACTGTTTTTT.

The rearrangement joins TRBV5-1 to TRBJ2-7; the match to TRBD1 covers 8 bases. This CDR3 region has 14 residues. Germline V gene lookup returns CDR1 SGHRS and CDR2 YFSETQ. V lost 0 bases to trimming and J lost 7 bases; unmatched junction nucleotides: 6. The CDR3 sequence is CASSLAQGAREQYF. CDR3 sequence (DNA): TGCGCCAGCAGCTTGGCTCAGGGGGCACGGGAGCAGTACTTC.

The CDR3 loop is CASSPLAGGPDTQYF. The CDR3, as DNA: TGTGCCAGCAGCCCACTAGCGGGGGGGCCAGATACGCAGTATTTT. The chain employs TRBV6-5 and TRBJ2-3, with 13 bases that match TRBD2. CDR3 length: 15 residues. In germline, CDR1 is MNHEY, CDR2 SVGAGI. With 6 bases clipped from V and 4 bases from J, the junction kept 4 bases outside the gene matches.

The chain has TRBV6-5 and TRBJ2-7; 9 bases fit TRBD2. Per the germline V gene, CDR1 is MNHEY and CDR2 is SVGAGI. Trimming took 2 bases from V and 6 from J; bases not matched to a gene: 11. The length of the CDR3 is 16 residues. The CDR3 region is CASSYTQTSGLSEQYF. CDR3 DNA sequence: TGTGCCAGCAGTTACACGCAAACTAGCGGGCTAAGCGAGCAGTACTTC.

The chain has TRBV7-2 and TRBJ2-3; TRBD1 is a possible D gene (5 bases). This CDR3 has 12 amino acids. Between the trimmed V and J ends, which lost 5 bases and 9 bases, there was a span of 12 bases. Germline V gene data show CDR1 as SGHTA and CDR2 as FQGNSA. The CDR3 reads CASSRPQGTQYF. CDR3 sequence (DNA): TGTGCCAGCAGCCGACCCCAGGGAACGCAGTATTTT.

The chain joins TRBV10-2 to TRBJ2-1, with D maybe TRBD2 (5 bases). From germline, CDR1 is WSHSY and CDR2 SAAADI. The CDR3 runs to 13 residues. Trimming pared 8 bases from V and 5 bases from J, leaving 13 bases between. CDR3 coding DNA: TGCGCCAGCTCGCCGGGAAGGAACAATGAGCAGTTCTTC. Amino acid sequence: CASSPGRNNEQFF.

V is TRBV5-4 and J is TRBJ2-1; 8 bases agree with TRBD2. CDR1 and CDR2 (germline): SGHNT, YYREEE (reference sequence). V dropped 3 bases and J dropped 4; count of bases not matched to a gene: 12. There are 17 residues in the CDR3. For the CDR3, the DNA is TGTGCCAGCAGCTGGAGGACTGGCGGGGGGTCGTACAATGAGCAGTTCTTC. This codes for CASSWRTGGGSYNEQFF.

The CDR3 DNA follows: TGTGCCAGCAGTCCATCGATGGGGGGACGGGAGACCCAGTACTTC. Protein product: CASSPSMGGRETQYF. This chain uses TRBV2 with TRBJ2-5, with TRBD2 as a possible D gene (6 bases). The V end was cut by 5 bases, the J end by 5 bases, with 18 bases between. The CDR3 spans 15 residues. Looked up from germline, CDR1 is SNHLY and CDR2 is FYNNEI.

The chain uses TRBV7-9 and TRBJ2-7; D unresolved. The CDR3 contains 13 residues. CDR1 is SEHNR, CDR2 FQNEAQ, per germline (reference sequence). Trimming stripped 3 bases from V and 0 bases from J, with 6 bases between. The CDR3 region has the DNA TGTGCCAGCAGCTTGAGCAACTCCTACGAGCAGTACTTC. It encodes CASSLSNSYEQYF.

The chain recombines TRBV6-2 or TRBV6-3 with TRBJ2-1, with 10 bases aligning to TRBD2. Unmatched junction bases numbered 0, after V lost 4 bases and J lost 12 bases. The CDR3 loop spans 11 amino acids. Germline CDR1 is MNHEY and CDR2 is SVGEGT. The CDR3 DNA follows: TGTGCCAGCAGTTTAGCGGGAGGGCAGTTCTTC. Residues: CASSLAGGQFF.

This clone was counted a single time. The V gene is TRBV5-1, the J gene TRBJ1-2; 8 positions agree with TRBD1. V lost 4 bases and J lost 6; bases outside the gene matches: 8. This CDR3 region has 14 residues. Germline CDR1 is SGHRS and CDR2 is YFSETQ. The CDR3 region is CASSAGQGGNGYTF. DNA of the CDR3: TGCGCCAGCAGCGCCGGACAGGGTGGTAATGGCTACACCTTC. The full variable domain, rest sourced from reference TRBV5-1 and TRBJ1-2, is KAGVTQTPRYLIKTRGQQVTLSCSPISGHRSVSWYQQTPGQGLQFLFEYFSETQRNKGNFPGRFSGRQFSNSRSEMNVSTLELGDSALYLCASSAGQGGNGYTFGSGTRLTVV.

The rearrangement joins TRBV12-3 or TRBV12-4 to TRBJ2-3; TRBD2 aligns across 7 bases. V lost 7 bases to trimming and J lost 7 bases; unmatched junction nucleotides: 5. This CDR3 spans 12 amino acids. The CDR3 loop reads CASKLGGYTQYF. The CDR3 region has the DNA TGTGCCAGCAAGCTCGGGGGGTATACGCAGTATTTT.

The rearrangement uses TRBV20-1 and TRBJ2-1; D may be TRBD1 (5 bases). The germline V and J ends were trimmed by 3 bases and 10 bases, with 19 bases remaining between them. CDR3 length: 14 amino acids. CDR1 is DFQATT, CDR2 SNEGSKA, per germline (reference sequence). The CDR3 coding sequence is TGCAGTGCTAGTACCAGGGTTAAGGGATGGGAGCAGTTCTTC. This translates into CSASTRVKGWEQFF.

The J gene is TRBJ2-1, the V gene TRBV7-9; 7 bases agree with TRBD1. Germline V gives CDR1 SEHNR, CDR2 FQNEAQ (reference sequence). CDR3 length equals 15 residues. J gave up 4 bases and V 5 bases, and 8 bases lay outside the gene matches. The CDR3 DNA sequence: TGTGCCAGCAGCACCACAGGGGAAATTTACAATGAGCAGTTCTTC. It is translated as CASSTTGEIYNEQFF.

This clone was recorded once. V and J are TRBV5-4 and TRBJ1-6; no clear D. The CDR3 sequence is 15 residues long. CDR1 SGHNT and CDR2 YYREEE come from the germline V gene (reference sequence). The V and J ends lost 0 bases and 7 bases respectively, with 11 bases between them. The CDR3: CASSLAPEANSPLHF. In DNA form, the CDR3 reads TGTGCCAGCAGCTTGGCCCCCGAGGCGAATTCACCCCTCCACTTT.

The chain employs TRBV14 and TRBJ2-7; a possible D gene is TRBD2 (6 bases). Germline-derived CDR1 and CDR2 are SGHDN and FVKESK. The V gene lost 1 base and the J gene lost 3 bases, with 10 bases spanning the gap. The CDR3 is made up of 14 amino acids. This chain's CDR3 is CASSQVPGGYEQYF. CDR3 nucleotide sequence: TGTGCCAGCAGCCAAGTCCCCGGGGGCTACGAGCAGTACTTC.

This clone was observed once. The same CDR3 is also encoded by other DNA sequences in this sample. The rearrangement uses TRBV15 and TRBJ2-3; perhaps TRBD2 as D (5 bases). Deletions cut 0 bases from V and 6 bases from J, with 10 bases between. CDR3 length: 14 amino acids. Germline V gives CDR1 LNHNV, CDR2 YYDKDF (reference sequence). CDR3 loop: CATSRDREADTQYF. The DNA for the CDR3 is TGTGCCACCAGCAGAGATCGGGAAGCCGATACGCAGTATTTT.

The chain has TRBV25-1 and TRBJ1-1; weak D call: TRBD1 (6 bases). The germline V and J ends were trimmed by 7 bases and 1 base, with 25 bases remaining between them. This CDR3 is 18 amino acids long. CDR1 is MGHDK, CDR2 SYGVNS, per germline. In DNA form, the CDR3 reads TGTGCCAGCATCCCGAAAGGAGTAGCAGGGGTTGAGAACACTGAAGCTTTCTTT. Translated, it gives CASIPKGVAGVENTEAFF.

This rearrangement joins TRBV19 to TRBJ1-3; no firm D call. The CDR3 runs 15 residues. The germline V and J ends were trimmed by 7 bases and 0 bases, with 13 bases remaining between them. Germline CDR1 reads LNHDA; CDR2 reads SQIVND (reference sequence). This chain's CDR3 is CASNVNSHSGNTIYF. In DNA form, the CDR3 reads TGTGCCAGTAATGTCAATAGTCACTCTGGAAACACCATATATTTT.

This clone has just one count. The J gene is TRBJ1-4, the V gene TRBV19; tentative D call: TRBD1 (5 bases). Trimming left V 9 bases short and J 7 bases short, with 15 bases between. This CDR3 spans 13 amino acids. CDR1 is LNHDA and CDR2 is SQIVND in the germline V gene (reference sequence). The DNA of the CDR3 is TGTGCCAGAGCAGGGTCAAGAACTGAAAAACTGTTTTTT. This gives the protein CARAGSRTEKLFF.

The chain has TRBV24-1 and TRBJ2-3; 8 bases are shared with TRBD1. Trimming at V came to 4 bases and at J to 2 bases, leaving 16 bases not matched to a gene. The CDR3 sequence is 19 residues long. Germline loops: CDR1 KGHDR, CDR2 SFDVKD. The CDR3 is CATSDSRAYPDRDTDTQYF. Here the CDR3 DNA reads TGTGCCACCAGTGACTCGCGGGCGTACCCGGACAGGGACACAGATACGCAGTATTTT.

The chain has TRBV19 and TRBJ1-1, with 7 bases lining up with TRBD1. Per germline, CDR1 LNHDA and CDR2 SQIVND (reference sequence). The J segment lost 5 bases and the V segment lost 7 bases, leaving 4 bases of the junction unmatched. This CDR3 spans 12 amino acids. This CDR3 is CASTRQGTEAFF. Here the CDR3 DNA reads TGTGCCAGTACCAGACAGGGTACTGAAGCTTTCTTT.

CDR3 bases: TGTGCCAGCTCCCTGCAGGGCACCCACGAGCAGTACTTC. Amino acids: CASSLQGTHEQYF. The chain joins TRBV28 to TRBJ2-7, with a tentative D call TRBD1 (5 bases). The CDR3 is 13 amino acids. Trimming took 8 bases from V and 5 from J, leaving 16 bases between them. Germline V lookup: CDR1 MDHEN, CDR2 SYDVKM.